This TCR beta chain was sequenced during a study of T cell responses to AZD1222 COVID-19 vaccine. General study results and limits: Repertoires were sampled only after the peak T cell response. Baseline seropositivity occurred in only a handful of AZD1222 recipients. Spike-wide vaccine-associated CD4 TCRs dominated at 160-218 and 743-854.

Comments on this clone: Its antigen remains unidentified.

Germline CDR1 KGHDR, CDR2 SFDVKD. The V gene end was trimmed by 4 bases and the J gene end by 7 bases; junction bases not matched to a gene: 8. The CDR3 sequence is 15 residues long. Assay used: immunoSEQ multiplex PCR; TCRdb lists only in-frame clones, some missing. The profile shows around 80,000 clones, roughly 83% of them singletons. The receptor was derived from an adult in good health. The sequencing used peripheral blood, collected on day 0 of AZD1222 vaccination. The V gene is TRBV24-1, the J gene TRBJ2-3; 9 positions agree with TRBD2. CDR3 amino acids: CATSDSSSGAYTQYF. CDR3 DNA: TGTGCCACCAGTGACTCCTCTAGCGGGGCATATACGCAGTATTTT.